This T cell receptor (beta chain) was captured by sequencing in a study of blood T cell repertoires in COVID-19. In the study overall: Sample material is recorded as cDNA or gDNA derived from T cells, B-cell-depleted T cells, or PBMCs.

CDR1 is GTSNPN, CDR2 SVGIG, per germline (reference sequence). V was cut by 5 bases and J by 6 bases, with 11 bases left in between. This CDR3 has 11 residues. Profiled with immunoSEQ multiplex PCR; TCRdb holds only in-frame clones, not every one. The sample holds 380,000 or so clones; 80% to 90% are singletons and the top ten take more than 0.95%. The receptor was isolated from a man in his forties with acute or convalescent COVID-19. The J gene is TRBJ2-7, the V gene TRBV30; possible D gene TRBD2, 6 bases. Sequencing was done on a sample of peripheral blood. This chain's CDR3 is CAWWRGGEQYF. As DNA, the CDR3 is TGTGCCTGGTGGAGGGGAGGCGAGCAGTACTTC.